These T cell receptor beta chains were read from a single sample in a study of prognosis after radiotherapy for stage I lung cancer. TCRdb re-analysed the multiplex PCR reads in MiXCR, keeping a single row per CDR3 protein. The table has fewer than 20,000 distinct CDR3 sequences, about 40% seen once. This specimen consisted of PBMCs, obtained before or after stereotactic body radiation therapy (not recorded which). These receptor sequences come from a donor over 45 with non-small cell lung cancer. CDR3s include the opening cysteine and the closing phenylalanine or tryptophan. Each record gives: CDR3 length, J gene, D gene, clone size, V gene, CDR3 protein, CDR3 DNA. A D gene is named only where the DNA matches it firmly. Some rows have no size entry. The others give once, few or many, or a class for an expanded clone.

15	TRBJ2-6	-	many	TRBV6-1	CASSEAGSGANVLTF	TGTGCCAGCAGTGAGGCGGGGTCTGGGGCCAACGTCCTGACTTTC
19	TRBJ2-7	TRBD2	many	TRBV4-2	CASSQLGLAGEPHSYEQYF	TGTGCCAGCAGCCAACTAGGACTAGCGGGAGAGCCCCACTCCTACGAGCAGTACTTC
15	TRBJ1-1	-	many	TRBV12-3/TRBV12-4	CASSLGGGLNTEAFF	TGTGCCAGCAGTTTAGGCGGCGGGTTGAACACTGAAGCTTTCTTT
20	TRBJ2-3	-	-	TRBV6-4	CASSDSTVGGDPGNTDTQYF	TGTGCCAGCAGTGACTCTACCGTGGGTGGCGACCCCGGCAACACAGATACGCAGTATTTT
13	TRBJ2-7	-	-	TRBV11-2	CASSPTYVYEQYF	TGTGCCAGCAGCCCTACGTACGTCTACGAGCAGTACTTT
16	TRBJ1-6	-	many	TRBV6-1	CARALSRRRIGSPLHF	TGTGCCAGGGCTTTGAGCCGTCGGAGAATAGGTTCACCCCTCCACTTT
14	TRBJ2-5	TRBD1	many	TRBV27	CASRDGTGQETQYF	TGTGCCAGCAGGGACGGGACAGGGCAAGAGACCCAGTACTTC
15	TRBJ2-2	TRBD2	-	TRBV28	CASSSWTSDTGELVF	TGTGCCAGCAGTTCATGGACTAGCGACACCGGGGAGCTGGTTTTT
14	TRBJ2-1	TRBD1	many	TRBV28	CASSGSGQTNEQFF	TGTGCCAGCAGTGGTTCGGGACAGACCAATGAGCAGTTCTTC
15	TRBJ1-1	TRBD1	-	TRBV20-1	CSARGTRGLNTEAFF	TGCAGTGCTAGGGGGACCAGGGGGCTAAACACTGAAGCTTTCTTT
13	TRBJ1-2	-	once	TRBV28	CASSFRANYGYTF	TGTGCCAGCAGTTTTCGGGCAAACTATGGCTACACCTTC
13	TRBJ1-6	TRBD1	many	TRBV19	CASAPGGNSPLHF	TGTGCCAGTGCCCCAGGGGGTAATTCACCCCTCCACTTT
16	TRBJ2-1	TRBD2	-	TRBV6-4	CASSDSPGLAGGQQFF	TGTGCTAGCAGTGACTCTCCGGGACTAGCGGGAGGGCAGCAGTTCTTC
15	TRBJ1-3	-	-	TRBV28	CASSVLPVSGNTIYF	TGTGCCAGCAGTGTCCTCCCAGTCTCTGGAAACACCATATATTTT
13	TRBJ2-7	-	-	TRBV7-8	CASSLGGAFEQYF	TGTGCCAGCAGCTTAGGGGGAGCGTTCGAGCAGTACTTC
12	TRBJ2-7	-	many	TRBV10-2	CASSGTEYEQYF	TGCGCCAGCAGTGGGACAGAATACGAGCAGTACTTC
14	TRBJ2-1	TRBD1	medium-sized	TRBV28	CASVSGGVYNEQFF	TGTGCCAGCGTATCAGGGGGCGTCTACAATGAGCAGTTCTTC
14	TRBJ2-1	-	many	TRBV10-2	CASSPGDSYNEQFF	TGCGCCAGCAGCCCGGGAGACTCCTACAATGAGCAGTTCTTC
13	TRBJ2-5	-	many	TRBV24-1	CAISPSDKETQYF	TGTGCCATCAGTCCCAGCGACAAAGAGACCCAGTACTTC
14	TRBJ2-7	-	many	TRBV10-3	CATLSESSSYEQYF	TGTGCCACCCTGTCGGAGAGTAGCTCCTACGAGCAGTACTTC
15	TRBJ2-1	TRBD2	many	TRBV28	CASSLRLAGGAEQFF	TGTGCCAGCAGTTTGAGGCTAGCGGGGGGTGCGGAGCAGTTCTTC
13	TRBJ1-5	-	-	TRBV19	CASSIWQGQPQHF	TGTGCCAGTAGTATCTGGCAGGGTCAGCCCCAGCATTTT
15	TRBJ2-2	TRBD2	many	TRBV6-1	CASPGTSGRTGELFF	TGTGCCAGCCCTGGGACTAGCGGACGAACCGGGGAGCTGTTTTTT
14	TRBJ1-3	-	many	TRBV7-6	CASSLSDSGNTIYF	TGTGCCAGCAGCTTGTCCGACTCTGGAAACACCATATATTTT
14	TRBJ2-3	-	-	TRBV10-3	CAISYSRSTDTQYF	TGTGCCATCAGTTATTCCCGAAGCACTGATACGCAGTATTTT
14	TRBJ2-2	TRBD1	many	TRBV6-1	CASSRQGNTGELFF	TGTGCCAGCAGTCGACAGGGGAACACCGGGGAGCTGTTTTTT
15	TRBJ2-2	TRBD2	-	TRBV2	CARSSLTSGVGGLFF	TGTGCCAGATCATCATTGACTAGCGGGGTCGGGGGGCTGTTTTTT
12	TRBJ1-6	-	many	TRBV20-1	CSAVPGNSPLHF	TGCAGTGCTGTTCCAGGAAATTCACCCCTCCACTTT
15	TRBJ2-1	TRBD2	many	TRBV27	CASSRLGGVSSEQFF	TGTGCCAGCAGTCGTCTCGGGGGGGTCTCTAGTGAGCAGTTCTTC
15	TRBJ2-2	-	-	TRBV6-2/TRBV6-3	CASSIAPQNAGELFF	TGTGCCAGCAGTATCGCCCCACAGAACGCCGGGGAGCTGTTTTTT
15	TRBJ2-3	TRBD2	many	TRBV7-7	CASSTGLAGSDTQYF	TGTGCTAGCAGCACGGGACTAGCGGGGTCAGATACGCAGTATTTT
13	TRBJ1-1	-	many	TRBV2	CASSAGEWTEAFF	TGTGCCAGCAGTGCGGGGGAGTGGACTGAAGCTTTCTTT
16	TRBJ2-5	-	many	TRBV12-3/TRBV12-4	CASSFYSGGLQETQYF	TGTGCCAGCAGTTTTTATTCGGGGGGCTTGCAAGAGACCCAGTACTTC
15	TRBJ2-7	-	once	TRBV6-1	CASLRNERSSYEQYF	TGTGCCAGCCTCCGAAACGAGCGGAGCTCCTACGAGCAGTACTTC
17	TRBJ1-4	-	many	TRBV28	CASSSPSTSTTGEKLFF	TGTGCCAGCAGTTCCCCCTCTACAAGCACGACGGGTGAAAAACTGTTTTTT
15	TRBJ1-5	TRBD1	many	TRBV27	CASTPTGGGGQPQHF	TGTGCCAGCACCCCCACAGGGGGCGGGGGTCAGCCCCAGCATTTT
13	TRBJ1-3	TRBD1	many	TRBV29-1	CSAMTGSGNTIYF	TGCAGCGCCATGACAGGGTCTGGAAACACCATATATTTT
15	TRBJ2-1	TRBD2	-	TRBV2	CASSDSSGTYNEQFF	TGTGCCAGCAGTGATTCTAGCGGGACTTACAATGAGCAGTTCTTC
15	TRBJ2-7	TRBD1	many	TRBV19	CASSPVGQGTYEQYF	TGTGCCAGTAGCCCCGTGGGACAGGGTACTTACGAGCAGTACTTC
11	TRBJ2-1	-	many	TRBV11-3	CASSSHNEQFF	TGTGCCAGCAGCTCACATAATGAGCAGTTCTTC
14	TRBJ1-1	-	many	TRBV5-5	CASSFYRVGTEAFF	TGTGCCAGCAGCTTCTACAGGGTTGGGACTGAAGCTTTCTTT
12	TRBJ2-7	-	medium-sized	TRBV6-1	CASSEALWEQYF	TGTGCCAGCAGTGAAGCGCTTTGGGAGCAGTACTTC
15	TRBJ2-3	-	many	TRBV7-8	CASSSSRHTTDTQYF	TGTGCCAGCAGCTCGTCGCGACATACCACAGATACGCAGTATTTT
17	TRBJ1-2	TRBD1	medium-sized	TRBV6-1	CASSYLAGTGLDYGYTF	TGTGCCAGCAGTTACCTTGCCGGGACAGGGCTTGACTATGGCTACACCTTC
13	TRBJ2-3	TRBD2	many	TRBV28	CASSPSGEDTQYF	TGTGCCAGCAGCCCTAGCGGGGAAGATACGCAGTATTTT
13	TRBJ2-2	-	-	TRBV6-5	CASSYALPRELFF	TGTGCCAGCAGTTACGCTTTACCCCGGGAGCTGTTTTTT
15	TRBJ2-2	-	many	TRBV11-3	CASSLDQGNTGELFF	TGTGCCAGCAGCTTAGATCAGGGAAACACCGGGGAGCTGTTTTTT
15	TRBJ2-7	TRBD2	many	TRBV29-1	CSVEEAAGGPYEQYF	TGCAGCGTTGAAGAGGCCGCGGGAGGGCCCTACGAGCAGTACTTC
17	TRBJ2-2	TRBD1	-	TRBV6-1	CASIGVRGNWNTGDLFF	TGTGCCAGCATCGGGGTCAGGGGGAATTGGAACACCGGTGATCTGTTTTTT
13	TRBJ2-7	-	-	TRBV12-3/TRBV12-4	CASSLVSSYEQYF	TGTGCCAGCAGCCTAGTGTCCTCCTACGAGCAGTACTTC
14	TRBJ2-2	-	many	TRBV5-1	CAGARGANTGELFF	TGCGCGGGGGCCCGGGGCGCGAACACCGGGGAGCTGTTTTTT
12	TRBJ2-3	-	many	TRBV7-8	CASSLAPDTQYF	TGTGCCAGCAGCCTCGCCCCAGATACGCAGTATTTT
14	TRBJ1-1	-	many	TRBV20-1	CSARDLGGRTEAFF	TGCAGTGCTAGAGATCTAGGGGGTCGGACTGAAGCTTTCTTT